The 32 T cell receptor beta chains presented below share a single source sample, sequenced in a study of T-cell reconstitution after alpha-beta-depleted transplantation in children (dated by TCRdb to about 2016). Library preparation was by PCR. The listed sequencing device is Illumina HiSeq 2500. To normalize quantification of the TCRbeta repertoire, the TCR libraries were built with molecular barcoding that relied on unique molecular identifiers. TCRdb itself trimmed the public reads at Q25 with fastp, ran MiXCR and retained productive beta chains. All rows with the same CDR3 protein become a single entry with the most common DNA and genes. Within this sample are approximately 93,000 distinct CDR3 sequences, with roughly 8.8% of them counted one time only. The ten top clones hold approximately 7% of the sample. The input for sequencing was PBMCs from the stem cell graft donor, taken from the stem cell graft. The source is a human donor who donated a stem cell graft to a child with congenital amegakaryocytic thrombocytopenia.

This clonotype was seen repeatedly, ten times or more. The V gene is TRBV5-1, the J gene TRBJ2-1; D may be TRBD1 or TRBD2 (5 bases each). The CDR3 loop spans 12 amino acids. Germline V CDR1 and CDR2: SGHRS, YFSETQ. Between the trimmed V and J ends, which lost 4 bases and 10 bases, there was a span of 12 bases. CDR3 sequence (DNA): TGCGCCAGCAGCCTGCTTGGGGGAGAGCAGTTCTTC. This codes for CASSLLGGEQFF.

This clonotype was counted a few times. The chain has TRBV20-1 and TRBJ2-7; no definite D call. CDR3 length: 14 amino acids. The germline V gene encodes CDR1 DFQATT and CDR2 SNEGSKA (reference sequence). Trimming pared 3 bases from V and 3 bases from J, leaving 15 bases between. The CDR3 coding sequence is TGCAGTGCTAGTCCTACCGGGCCCTACTACGAGCAGTACTTC. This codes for CSASPTGPYYEQYF.

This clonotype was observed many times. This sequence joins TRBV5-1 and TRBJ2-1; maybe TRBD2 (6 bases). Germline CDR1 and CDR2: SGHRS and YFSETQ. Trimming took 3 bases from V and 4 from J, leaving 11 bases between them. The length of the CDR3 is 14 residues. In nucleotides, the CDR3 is TGCGCCAGCAGCTCCGCGGGGCCATACAATGAGCAGTTCTTC. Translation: CASSSAGPYNEQFF.

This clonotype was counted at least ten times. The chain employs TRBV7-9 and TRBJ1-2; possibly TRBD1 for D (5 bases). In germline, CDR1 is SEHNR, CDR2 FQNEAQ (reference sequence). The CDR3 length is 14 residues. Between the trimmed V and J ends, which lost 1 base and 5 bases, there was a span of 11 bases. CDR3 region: CASSLEQAGYGYTF. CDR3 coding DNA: TGTGCCAGCAGCTTAGAACAGGCTGGGTATGGCTACACCTTC.

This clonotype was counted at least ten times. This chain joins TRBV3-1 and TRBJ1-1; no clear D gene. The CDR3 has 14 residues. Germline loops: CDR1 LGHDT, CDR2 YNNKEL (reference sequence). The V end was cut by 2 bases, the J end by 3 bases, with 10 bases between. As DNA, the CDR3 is TGTGCCAGCAGCCAAAATTCGCCCGACACTGAAGCTTTCTTT. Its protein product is CASSQNSPDTEAFF.

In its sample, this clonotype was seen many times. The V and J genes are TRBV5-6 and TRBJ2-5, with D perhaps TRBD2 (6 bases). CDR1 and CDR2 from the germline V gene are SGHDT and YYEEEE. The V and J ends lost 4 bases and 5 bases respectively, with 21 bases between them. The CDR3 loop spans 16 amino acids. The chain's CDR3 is CASSPGAEGRSETQYF. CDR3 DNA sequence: TGTGCCAGCAGCCCCGGGGCGGAAGGGAGGTCGGAGACCCAGTACTTC. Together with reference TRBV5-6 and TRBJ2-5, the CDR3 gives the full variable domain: DAGVTQSPTHLIKTRGQQVTLRCSPKSGHDTVSWYQQALGQGPQFIFQYYEEEERQRGNFPDRFSGHQFPNYSSELNVNALLLGDSALYLCASSPGAEGRSETQYFGPGTRLLVL.

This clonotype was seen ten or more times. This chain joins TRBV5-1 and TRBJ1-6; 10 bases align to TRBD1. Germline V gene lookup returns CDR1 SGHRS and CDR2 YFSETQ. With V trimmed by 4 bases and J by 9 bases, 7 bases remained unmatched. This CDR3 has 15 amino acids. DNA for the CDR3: TGCGCCAGCAGCCCGACAGGGGGCGACGGTTCACCCCTCCACTTT. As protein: CASSPTGGDGSPLHF.

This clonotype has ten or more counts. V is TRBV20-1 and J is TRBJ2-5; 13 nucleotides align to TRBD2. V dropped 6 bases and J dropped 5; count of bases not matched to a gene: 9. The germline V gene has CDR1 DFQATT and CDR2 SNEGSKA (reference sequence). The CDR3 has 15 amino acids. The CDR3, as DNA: TGCAGTGCCTACGGACTAGCGGGAGCGGGTGAGACCCAGTACTTC. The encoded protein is CSAYGLAGAGETQYF.

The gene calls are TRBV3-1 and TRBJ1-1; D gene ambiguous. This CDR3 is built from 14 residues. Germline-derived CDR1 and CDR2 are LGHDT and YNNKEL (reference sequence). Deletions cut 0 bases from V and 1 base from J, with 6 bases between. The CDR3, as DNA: TGTGCCAGCAGCCAAGATGCCGGGAACACTGAAGCTTTCTTT. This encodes CASSQDAGNTEAFF.

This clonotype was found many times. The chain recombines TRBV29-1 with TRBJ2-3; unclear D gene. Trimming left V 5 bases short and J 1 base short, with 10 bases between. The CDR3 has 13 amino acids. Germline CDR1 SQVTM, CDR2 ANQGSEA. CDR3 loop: CSVKGWGTDTQYF. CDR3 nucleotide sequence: TGCAGCGTTAAAGGATGGGGCACAGATACGCAGTATTTT.

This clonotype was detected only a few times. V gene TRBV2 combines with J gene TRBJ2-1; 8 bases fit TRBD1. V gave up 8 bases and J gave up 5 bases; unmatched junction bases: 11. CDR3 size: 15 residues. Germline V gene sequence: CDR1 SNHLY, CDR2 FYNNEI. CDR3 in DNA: TGTGCCAGCTTAATGTCGGGACAGGCGGACAATGAGCAGTTCTTC. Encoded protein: CASLMSGQADNEQFF.

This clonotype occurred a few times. CDR3 in amino acids: CASSLAVAGVGAGELFF. The CDR3, as DNA: TGTGCCAGCAGCTTAGCTGTAGCGGGAGTGGGGGCCGGGGAGCTGTTTTTT. The V gene is TRBV7-2, the J gene TRBJ2-2; 9 positions agree with TRBD2. V was clipped by 0 bases and J by 6 bases; unmatched bases: 8. Germline values: CDR1 SGHTA, CDR2 FQGNSA. The CDR3 is made up of 17 amino acids.

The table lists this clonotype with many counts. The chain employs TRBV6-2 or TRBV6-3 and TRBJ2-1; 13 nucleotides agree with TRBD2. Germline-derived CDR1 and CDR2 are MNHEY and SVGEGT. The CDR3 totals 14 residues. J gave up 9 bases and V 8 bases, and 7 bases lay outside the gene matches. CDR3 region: CASLWTSGSGEQFF. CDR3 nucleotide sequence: TGTGCCAGCTTATGGACTAGCGGGAGTGGTGAGCAGTTCTTC.

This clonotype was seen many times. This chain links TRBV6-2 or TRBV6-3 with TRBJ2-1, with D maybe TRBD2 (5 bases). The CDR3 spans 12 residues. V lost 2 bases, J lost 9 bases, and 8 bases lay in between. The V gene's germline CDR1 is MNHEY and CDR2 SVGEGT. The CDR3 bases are TGTGCCAGCAGTTACAACGGGGTTGAGCAGTTCTTC. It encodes CASSYNGVEQFF.

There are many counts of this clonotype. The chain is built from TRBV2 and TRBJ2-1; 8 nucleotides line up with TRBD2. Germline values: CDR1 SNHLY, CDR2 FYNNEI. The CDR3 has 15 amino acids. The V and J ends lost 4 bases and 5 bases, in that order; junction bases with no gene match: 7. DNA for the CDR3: TGTGCCAGCAGTGCTGGGCTAGCGGGTAACAATGAGCAGTTCTTC. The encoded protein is CASSAGLAGNNEQFF.

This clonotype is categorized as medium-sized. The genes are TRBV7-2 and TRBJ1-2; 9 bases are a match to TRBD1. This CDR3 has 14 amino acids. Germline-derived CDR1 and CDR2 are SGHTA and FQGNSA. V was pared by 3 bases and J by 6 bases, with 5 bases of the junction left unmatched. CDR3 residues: CASSLRGQGDGYTF. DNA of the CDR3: TGTGCCAGCAGCTTGAGGGGACAGGGAGATGGCTACACCTTC. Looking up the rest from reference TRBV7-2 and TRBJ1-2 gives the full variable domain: GAGVSQSPSNKVTEKGKDVELRCDPISGHTALYWYRQSLGQGLEFLIYFQGNSAPDKSGLPSDRFSAERTGGSVSTLTIQRTQQEDSAVYLCASSLRGQGDGYTFGSGTRLTVV.

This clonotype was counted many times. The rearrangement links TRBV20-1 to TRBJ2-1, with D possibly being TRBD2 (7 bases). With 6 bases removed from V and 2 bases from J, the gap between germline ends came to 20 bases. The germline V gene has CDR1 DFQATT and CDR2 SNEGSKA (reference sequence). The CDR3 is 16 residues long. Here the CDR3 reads CSAQKATGRAYNEQFF. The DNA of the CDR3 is TGCAGTGCCCAGAAGGCTACAGGGAGGGCCTACAATGAGCAGTTCTTC.

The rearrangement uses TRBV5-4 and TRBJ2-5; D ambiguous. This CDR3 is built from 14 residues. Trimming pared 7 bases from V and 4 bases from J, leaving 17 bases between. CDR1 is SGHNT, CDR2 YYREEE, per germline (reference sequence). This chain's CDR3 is CASGPRSKAETQYF. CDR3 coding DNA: TGTGCCAGCGGCCCCCGGTCCAAGGCAGAGACCCAGTACTTC. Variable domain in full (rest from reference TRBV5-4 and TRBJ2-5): ETGVTQSPTHLIKTRGQQVTLRCSSQSGHNTVSWYQQALGQGPQFIFQYYREEENGRGNFPPRFSGLQFPNYSSELNVNALELDDSALYLCASGPRSKAETQYFGPGTRLLVL.

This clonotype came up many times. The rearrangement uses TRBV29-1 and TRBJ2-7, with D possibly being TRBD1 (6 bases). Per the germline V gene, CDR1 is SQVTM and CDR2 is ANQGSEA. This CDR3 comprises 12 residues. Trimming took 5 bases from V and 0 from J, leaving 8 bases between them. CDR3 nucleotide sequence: TGCAGCGTTTGGGACAACTCCTACGAGCAGTACTTC. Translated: CSVWDNSYEQYF.

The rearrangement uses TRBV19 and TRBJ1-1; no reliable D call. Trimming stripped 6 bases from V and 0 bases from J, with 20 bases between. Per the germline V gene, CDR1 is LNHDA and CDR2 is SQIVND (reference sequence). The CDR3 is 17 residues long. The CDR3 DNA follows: TGTGCCAGTAGACTAACTTGGACCGGCGCAATGAACACTGAAGCTTTCTTT. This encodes CASRLTWTGAMNTEAFF.

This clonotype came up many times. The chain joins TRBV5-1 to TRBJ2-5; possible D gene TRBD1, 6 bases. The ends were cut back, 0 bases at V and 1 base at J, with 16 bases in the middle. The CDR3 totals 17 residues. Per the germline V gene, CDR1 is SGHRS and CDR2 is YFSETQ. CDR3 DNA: TGCGCCAGCAGCTTGGGAAGTTCCAGGGGTCTCCAAGAGACCCAGTACTTC. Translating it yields CASSLGSSRGLQETQYF.

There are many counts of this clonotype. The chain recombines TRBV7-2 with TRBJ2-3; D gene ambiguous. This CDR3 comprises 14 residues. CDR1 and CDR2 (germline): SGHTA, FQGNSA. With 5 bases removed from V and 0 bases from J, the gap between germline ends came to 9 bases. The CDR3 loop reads CASSTTMSTDTQYF. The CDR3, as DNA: TGTGCCAGCAGCACTACGATGAGCACAGATACGCAGTATTTT.

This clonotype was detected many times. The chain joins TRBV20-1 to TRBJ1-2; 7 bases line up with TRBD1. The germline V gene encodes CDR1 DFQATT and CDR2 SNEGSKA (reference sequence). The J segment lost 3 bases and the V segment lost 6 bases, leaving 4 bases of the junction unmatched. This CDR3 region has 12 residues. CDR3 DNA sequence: TGCAGTGCGGGGGACAGTGACTATGGCTACACCTTC. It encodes CSAGDSDYGYTF.

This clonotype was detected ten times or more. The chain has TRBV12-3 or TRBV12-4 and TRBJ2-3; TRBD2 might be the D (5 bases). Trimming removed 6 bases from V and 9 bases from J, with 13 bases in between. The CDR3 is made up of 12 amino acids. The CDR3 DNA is TGTGCCAGCAGCCCCGGGAAAAGAACGCAGTATTTT. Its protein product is CASSPGKRTQYF.

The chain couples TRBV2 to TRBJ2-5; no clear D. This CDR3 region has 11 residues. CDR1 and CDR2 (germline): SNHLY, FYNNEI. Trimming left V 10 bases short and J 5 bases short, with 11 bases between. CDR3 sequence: CATSEWETQYF. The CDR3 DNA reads TGTGCCACCTCGGAATGGGAGACCCAGTACTTC. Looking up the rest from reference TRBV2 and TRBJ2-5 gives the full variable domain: EPEVTQTPSHQVTQMGQEVILRCVPISNHLYFYWYRQILGQKVEFLVSFYNNEISEKSEIFDDQFSVERPDGSNFTLKIRSTKLEDSAMYFCATSEWETQYFGPGTRLLVL.

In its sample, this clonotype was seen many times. The CDR3 protein is CASSLGAQGAPQHF. CDR3 DNA sequence: TGTGCCAGCAGTTTGGGGGCCCAGGGTGCGCCCCAGCATTTT. The chain carries TRBV12-3 or TRBV12-4 and TRBJ1-5; weak D call: TRBD1 (6 bases). The CDR3 is made up of 14 amino acids. V lost 3 bases and J lost 9, with 15 bases in between.

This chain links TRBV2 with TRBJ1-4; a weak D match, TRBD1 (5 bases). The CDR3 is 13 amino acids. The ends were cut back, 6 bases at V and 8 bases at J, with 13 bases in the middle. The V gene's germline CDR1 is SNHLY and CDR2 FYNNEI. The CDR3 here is CASRADSEEKLFF. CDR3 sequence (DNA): TGTGCCAGCAGAGCCGACAGTGAAGAAAAACTGTTTTTT.

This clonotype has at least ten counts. The CDR3: CSAPGIGVSYGYTF. CDR3 in DNA: TGCAGTGCCCCGGGCATAGGGGTGAGCTATGGCTACACCTTC. The V and J genes are TRBV20-1 and TRBJ1-2; weak D call: TRBD1 (5 bases). Per the germline V gene, CDR1 is DFQATT and CDR2 is SNEGSKA (reference sequence). V gave up 6 bases and J gave up 4 bases, with 18 bases separating them. The CDR3 covers 14 residues.

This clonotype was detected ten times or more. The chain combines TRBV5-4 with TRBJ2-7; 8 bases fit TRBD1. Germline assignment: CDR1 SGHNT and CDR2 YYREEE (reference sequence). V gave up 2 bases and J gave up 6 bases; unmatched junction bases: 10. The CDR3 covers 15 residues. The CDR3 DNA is TGTGCCAGCAGCTTCAAGAGCGCGGGGACAGGCGAGCAGTACTTC. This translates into CASSFKSAGTGEQYF.

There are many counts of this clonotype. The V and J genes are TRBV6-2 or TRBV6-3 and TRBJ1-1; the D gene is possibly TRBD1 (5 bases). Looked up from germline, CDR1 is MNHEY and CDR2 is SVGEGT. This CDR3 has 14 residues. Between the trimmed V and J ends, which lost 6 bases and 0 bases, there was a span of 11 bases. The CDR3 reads CASRPGRLNTEAFF. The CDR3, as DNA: TGTGCCAGCAGACCGGGACGGTTGAACACTGAAGCTTTCTTT.

The CDR3, as DNA: TGTGCCAGCAGCCAGTCCCGGGCCCTGACCTACAATGAGCAGTTCTTC. This encodes CASSQSRALTYNEQFF. The chain has TRBV4-2 and TRBJ2-1; D unclear. Germline assignment: CDR1 LGHNA and CDR2 YNFKEQ. Deletions cut 3 bases from V and 2 bases from J, with 14 bases between. This CDR3 is 16 amino acids long.

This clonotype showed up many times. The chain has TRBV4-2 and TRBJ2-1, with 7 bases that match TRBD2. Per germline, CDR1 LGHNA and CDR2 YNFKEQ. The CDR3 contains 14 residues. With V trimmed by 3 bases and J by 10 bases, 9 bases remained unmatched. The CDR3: CASSQGLPYREQFF. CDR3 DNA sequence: TGTGCCAGCAGCCAGGGACTACCGTACAGGGAGCAGTTCTTC.